The 4 T cell receptor beta chains presented below share a single source sample, sequenced in a study of cytomegalovirus exposure and HLA in healthy donors. 60 Vbeta and 13 Jbeta primers were used in PCR. TCRdb's copy holds only in-frame clones and misses some; the assay was immunoSEQ multiplex PCR. The sample records approximately 110,000 clones, approximately 84% being singletons. Sequenced material: PBMCs. These receptors were collected from a male donor in good health and CMV-seronegative.

V is TRBV11-2 and J is TRBJ1-5, with TRBD1 identical over 9 bases. After removal of 5 bases from V and 10 bases from J, the junction contained 15 bases not matched to a gene. CDR1 and CDR2 from the germline V gene are SGHAT and FQNNGV. This CDR3 is 16 amino acids long. CDR3 amino acids: CASSTTTGGGHPPQHF. The DNA for the CDR3 is TGTGCCAGCAGCACCACCACAGGGGGCGGACATCCCCCCCAGCATTTT.

This clone has a handful of counts. The V call is TRBV4-1, the J call TRBJ2-3; 14 positions match TRBD2. Germline V lookup: CDR1 MGHRA, CDR2 YSYEKL. The CDR3 sequence is 22 residues long. With 11 bases clipped from V and 1 base from J, the junction kept 26 bases outside the gene matches. The CDR3 reads CASYGQATSGRAEVTRTDTQYF. The CDR3 bases are TGCGCCTCCTACGGGCAGGCGACTAGCGGGAGGGCCGAGGTTACTCGCACAGATACGCAGTATTTT.

This CDR3 is CASSRTFRGEQFF. DNA of the CDR3: TGTGCCAGCAGCCGAACGTTTCGCGGCGAGCAGTTCTTC. The rearrangement uses TRBV14 and TRBJ2-1; D is undetermined. From germline, CDR1 is SGHDN and CDR2 FVKESK. The length of the CDR3 is 13 residues. V lost 4 bases and J lost 10, with 14 bases in between.

The V call is TRBV7-9, the J call TRBJ1-1; no definite D call. Between the trimmed V and J ends, which lost 1 base and 0 bases, there was a span of 9 bases. This CDR3 is 15 amino acids long. The V gene's germline CDR1 is SEHNR and CDR2 FQNEAQ (reference sequence). The CDR3 DNA reads as TGTGCCAGCAGCTTAGGATCAGAAATGAACACTGAAGCTTTCTTT. It specifies CASSLGSEMNTEAFF.